The clone carrying this TCR beta chain was detected only a few times. The sample comes from a study of T cells in localized non-small cell lung cancer. CDR1 is LGHNA and CDR2 is YSLEER in the germline V gene. V dropped 2 bases and J dropped 1; count of bases not matched to a gene: 5. CDR3 size: 17 residues. Produced via immunoSEQ multiplex PCR; TCRdb's table is partial and in-frame only. The table lists some 90,000 clones, roughly 87% of them singletons. The sequence derives from a man aged 35 to 69 with stage I squamous cell lung carcinoma. The sequencing used peripheral blood, collected before any cancer treatment. The chain carries TRBV4-3 and TRBJ2-3, with 11 bases identical to TRBD2. This chain's CDR3 is CASSQLALAGGTDTQYF. The CDR3 nucleotides read TGCGCCAGCAGCCAACTCGCACTAGCGGGGGGCACAGATACGCAGTATTTT.